The TCR beta chain described here comes from a study of T cell repertoires in cytomegalovirus infection. Background on the study: Carrying CMV and the relevant HLA type showed in public TCR beta signatures.

Notes on the study in general: Adding up the frequency of public TCR beta families identified people who carried CMV plus the relevant HLA. Ex vivo, HLA-C-restricted CMV-specific TCR beta clonotypes prevailed over the rest of the response.

The CDR3 extends over 13 amino acids. The ends were cut back, 6 bases at V and 1 base at J, with 9 bases in the middle. TCRdb called the reads again in MiXCR, with one record for every CDR3 protein. The table has hundreds of thousands of distinct CDR3 sequences, 17% seen once. This clonotype turned up a few times. Its specificity is unknown. This TCR was sampled from a human donor in good health (CMV status not recorded). Some clones in this sample may be carry-over from other donors' samples. The specimen was PBMCs. V gene TRBV12-3 or TRBV12-4 combines with J gene TRBJ1-1; no reliable D call. Written as DNA, the CDR3 is TGTGCCAGCAGCCGGTTTGGGAACACTGAAGCTTTCTTT. The encoded protein is CASSRFGNTEAFF.